These 27 T cell receptor beta chains came from one sample sequenced in a study of blood T cell repertoires in COVID-19. Sequencing was performed with immunoSEQ multiplex PCR; in TCRdb, only in-frame clones are kept and a portion is missing. The top ten hold less than 4% of the sample, which has approximately 300,000 clones, roughly nine tenths seen once. What was sequenced was PBMCs or T cells enriched from blood (not recorded which). The origin of the receptors is a woman in her 30s who had been exposed to COVID-19.

This clone occurred once. This chain joins TRBV11-3 and TRBJ2-1, with 9 bases fitting TRBD2. The CDR3 is 14 amino acids. Trimming took 4 bases from V and 4 from J; bases not matched to a gene: 2. CDR1 is SGHNT, CDR2 YENEEA, per germline. CDR3 coding DNA: TGTGCCAGCAGCTGGCGGGGGGGGTACAATGAGCAGTTCTTC. Encoded protein: CASSWRGGYNEQFF.

CDR3 sequence reads: CASSPDAGLHYGYTF. CDR3 DNA sequence: TGTGCCAGCTCACCAGACGCAGGGTTGCACTATGGCTACACCTTC. This chain connects TRBV18 to TRBJ1-2; weak D call: TRBD1 (5 bases). The CDR3 totals 15 residues. The V end was cut by 2 bases, the J end by 3 bases, with 13 bases between. Looked up from germline, CDR1 is KGHSH and CDR2 is LQKENI.

This chain links TRBV7-5 with TRBJ2-3; the D call TRBD2 from the table was never checked on the DNA. TRBV7-5 is annotated as a pseudogene. The CDR3 length is 16 residues. This chain's CDR3 is CARSPGLAGCSDTQYF. CDR3 nucleotide sequence: TGTGCCAGAAGCCCGGGACTAGCGGGGTGTTCAGATACGCAGTATTTT.

The chain employs TRBV7-8 and TRBJ1-5; D remains ambiguous. The CDR3 covers 12 residues. Germline CDR1 reads SGHVS; CDR2 reads FQNEAQ. The V end lost 4 bases, the J end lost 4 bases, and 5 bases lay between the germline ends. The CDR3 sequence is CASSSMNQPQHF. In DNA form, the CDR3 reads TGTGCCAGCAGCTCCATGAATCAGCCCCAGCATTTT. The variable domain in full, with the rest retrieved from reference TRBV7-8 and TRBJ1-5, is GAGVSQSPRYKVAKRGQDVALRCDPISGHVSLFWYQQALGQGPEFLTYFQNEAQLDKSGLPSDRFFAERPEGSVSTLKIQRTQQEDSAVYLCASSSMNQPQHFGDGTRLSIL.

The chain couples TRBV12-3 or TRBV12-4 to TRBJ1-1, with no clear D. The V gene lost 3 bases and the J gene lost 9 bases, with 11 bases spanning the gap. The CDR3 spans 12 residues. The CDR3 region has the DNA TGTGCCAGCAGTTTTTCCAGGCGCCAAGCTTTCTTT. This codes for CASSFSRRQAFF.

The chain is built from TRBV29-1 and TRBJ1-4; D call uncertain. Trimming removed 7 bases at V and 4 bases at J, with 13 bases between. The CDR3 loop spans 13 amino acids. CDR1 SQVTM and CDR2 ANQGSEA come from the germline V gene. DNA of the CDR3: TGCAGCGGCAGTACACCTGGTAATGAAAAACTGTTTTTT. Its translation: CSGSTPGNEKLFF.

The J gene is TRBJ2-3, the V gene TRBV7-6; D might be TRBD1 (5 bases). Trimming took off 0 bases at V and 6 bases at J, with 10 bases between the two ends. The CDR3 length is 14 residues. CDR1 and CDR2 from the germline V gene are SGHVS and FNYEAQ. The chain's CDR3 is CASSLAGKGDTQYF. As DNA, the CDR3 is TGTGCCAGCAGCTTAGCGGGCAAGGGGGATACGCAGTATTTT.

This chain joins TRBV27 and TRBJ2-3; 10 bases map to TRBD2. This CDR3 is 16 amino acids long. The ends lost 3 bases at V and 1 base at J; junction bases unmatched: 4. CDR1 is MNHEY, CDR2 SMNVEV, per germline (reference sequence). CDR3 amino acids: CASSFITSGGTDTQYF. The CDR3 DNA is TGTGCCAGCAGTTTTATAACTAGCGGGGGCACAGATACGCAGTATTTT.

The table lists this clone with a few counts. The chain has TRBV7-9 and TRBJ1-2; 8 positions agree with TRBD1. The CDR3 totals 15 residues. Germline V gene data show CDR1 as SEHNR and CDR2 as FQNEAQ (reference sequence). J was trimmed by 4 bases and V by 5 bases; bases with no gene match: 9. For the CDR3, the DNA is TGTGCCAGCAGCATCGGGACAGGAACCGGCTATGGCTACACCTTC. Translating gives CASSIGTGTGYGYTF.

A word on this clone: Other DNA sequences within the sample encode an identical CDR3. J is TRBJ1-5 and V is TRBV4-3; D remains ambiguous. V shed 0 bases and J shed 2 bases, with 11 bases lying between them. This CDR3 region has 16 residues. Per the germline V gene, CDR1 is LGHNA and CDR2 is YSLEER. The CDR3 sequence: CASSQDLRGGNQPQHF. The CDR3 DNA reads as TGCGCCAGCAGCCAAGATCTAAGAGGAGGCAATCAGCCCCAGCATTTT.

The CDR3 DNA reads TGCGCCAGCAGCTTGGCTGATAGGGGGATGAACACTGAAGCTTTCTTT. Residues: CASSLADRGMNTEAFF. This chain joins TRBV5-1 and TRBJ1-1; tentatively, D is TRBD1 (6 bases). CDR3 length: 16 residues. Trimming left V 0 bases short and J 0 bases short, with 12 bases between. Germline V gene data show CDR1 as SGHRS and CDR2 as YFSETQ.

The chain links TRBV13 to TRBJ2-5; 10 bases agree with TRBD2. With V trimmed by 5 bases and J by 2 bases, 5 bases remained unmatched. Germline loops: CDR1 PRHDT, CDR2 FYEKMQ (reference sequence). This CDR3 region has 15 residues. The CDR3 loop is CASSNPAGGQETQYF. The DNA for the CDR3 is TGTGCCAGCAGCAACCCAGCGGGGGGGCAAGAGACCCAGTACTTC.

The chain uses TRBV19 and TRBJ1-6; D unresolved. Per the germline V gene, CDR1 is LNHDA and CDR2 is SQIVND (reference sequence). Trimming left V 1 base short and J 7 bases short, with 5 bases between. The CDR3 runs 13 residues. CDR3 sequence (DNA): TGTGCCAGTAGTATAGCAAAAAATTCACCCCTCCACTTT. It codes for CASSIAKNSPLHF. Using reference TRBV19 and TRBJ1-6 for the parts outside the CDR3, the full variable domain is DGGITQSPKYLFRKEGQNVTLSCEQNLNHDAMYWYRQDPGQGLRLIYYSQIVNDFQKGDIAEGYSVSREKKESFPLTVTSAQKNPTAFYLCASSIAKNSPLHFGNGTRLTVT.

The count of this clone is one. The chain links TRBV6-2 or TRBV6-3 to TRBJ2-5; D gene unclear. Per the germline V gene, CDR1 is MNHEY and CDR2 is SVGEGT. The germline V and J ends were trimmed by 2 bases and 7 bases, with 11 bases remaining between them. CDR3 length equals 13 residues. Here the CDR3 DNA reads TGTGCCAGCAGTTACGTTCCTATGCGGACCCAGTACTTC. It specifies CASSYVPMRTQYF.

This clone was recorded only once. This chain joins TRBV11-2 and TRBJ2-7; 8 bases are a match to TRBD2. This CDR3 contains 16 residues. Unmatched junction bases numbered 13, after V lost 5 bases and J lost 4 bases. The V gene's germline CDR1 is SGHAT and CDR2 FQNNGV. The CDR3 nucleotides read TGTGCCAGCAGCGAGAGAAGCGGGGGCTTGGGATACGAGCAGTACTTC. It codes for CASSERSGGLGYEQYF.

The genes are TRBV3-1 (or the pseudogene TRBV3-2) and TRBJ1-5; D perhaps matches TRBD1 (5 bases). Trimming shortened V by 1 base and J by 4 bases, and 8 bases separated the two germline ends. Germline CDR1 LGHDT, CDR2 YNNKEL (reference sequence). This CDR3 spans 14 amino acids. CDR3 DNA: TGTGCCAGCAGCCAAGCAGGGCGGAATCAGCCCCAGCATTTT. Amino acids: CASSQAGRNQPQHF.

The V and J genes are TRBV2 and TRBJ2-1; TRBD2 agrees at 14 bases. V lost 9 bases and J lost 7; bases outside the gene matches: 5. The germline gives CDR1 SNHLY, CDR2 FYNNEI. CDR3 length: 14 amino acids. The chain's CDR3 is CASKGTSGGNEQFF. The CDR3 nucleotides are TGTGCCAGTAAGGGGACTAGCGGGGGTAATGAGCAGTTCTTC.

The chain links TRBV19 to TRBJ2-1, with TRBD2 identical over 8 bases. The CDR3 is 15 residues long. Germline assignment: CDR1 LNHDA and CDR2 SQIVND (reference sequence). Trimming cost V 6 bases and J 7 bases; bases outside gene matches: 11. In DNA, the CDR3 is TGTGCCAGTAGATCAGGGGCGGGGGGTAAAAATGAGCAGTTCTTC. It is translated as CASRSGAGGKNEQFF.

CDR3 sequence: CSASRGPTF. The DNA for the CDR3 is TGCAGTGCCTCTCGGGGTCCCACCTTC. The chain employs TRBV20-1 and TRBJ1-2, with no clear D. The germline V gene has CDR1 DFQATT and CDR2 SNEGSKA (reference sequence). Trimming took off 6 bases at V and 13 bases at J, with 12 bases between the two ends. This CDR3 is built from 9 residues.

J is TRBJ1-6 and V is TRBV7-9; D call uncertain. V was pared by 1 base and J by 7 bases, with 14 bases between. CDR3 length: 16 amino acids. Germline CDR1 is SEHNR and CDR2 is FQNEAQ (reference sequence). The CDR3 DNA reads TGTGCCAGCAGCTTAGGGCGGAGGGAGGACAATTCACCCCTCCACTTT. It is translated as CASSLGRREDNSPLHF.

The chain uses TRBV10-3 and TRBJ1-2; D remains ambiguous. The V gene's germline CDR1 is ENHRY and CDR2 SYGVKD. V was pared by 7 bases and J by 1 base, with 10 bases between. CDR3 size: 13 residues. DNA for the CDR3: TGTGCCATCAAACCTGACAATAACTATGGCTACACCTTC. This sequence encodes CAIKPDNNYGYTF.

This clone showed up just a few times. The chain combines TRBV27 with TRBJ1-2, with TRBD1 matching over 7 bases. V gave up 3 bases and J gave up 5 bases; unmatched junction bases: 6. Germline V gene lookup returns CDR1 MNHEY and CDR2 SMNVEV (reference sequence). The CDR3 contains 14 residues. CDR3 coding DNA: TGTGCCAGCAGTTTTATCGCAGGGGGTTATGGCTACACCTTC. It yields the protein CASSFIAGGYGYTF.

The chain recombines TRBV12-5 with TRBJ1-3; 7 bases are a match to TRBD1. V lost 6 bases to trimming and J lost 4 bases; unmatched junction nucleotides: 6. CDR3 length: 14 residues. Germline lookup yields CDR1 LGHNT and CDR2 FRNRAP. CDR3 protein: CASGSDREGNTIYF. The CDR3 bases are TGTGCTAGTGGCTCAGACAGGGAAGGAAACACCATATATTTT.

The CDR3 spells CASSYFRQGETQYF. The CDR3 region has the DNA TGTGCCAGCAGCTACTTTAGACAGGGAGAGACCCAGTACTTC. The rearrangement uses TRBV11-2 and TRBJ2-5; 7 bases are a match to TRBD1. Germline-derived CDR1 and CDR2 are SGHAT and FQNNGV. The CDR3 loop spans 14 amino acids. Unmatched junction bases numbered 6, after V lost 4 bases and J lost 4 bases.

A single count supports this clone. The rearrangement uses TRBV5-1 and TRBJ2-7; 9 nucleotides agree with TRBD1. Trimming cost V 0 bases and J 2 bases; bases outside gene matches: 3. The germline V gene encodes CDR1 SGHRS and CDR2 YFSETQ. This CDR3 is 15 amino acids long. CDR3 in DNA: TGCGCCAGCAGCTTGGAGGACAGGGGCCCCTACGAGCAGTACTTC. Translating gives CASSLEDRGPYEQYF.

Comment on this clone: A junction boundary mismatches the germline segment, possibly from a read error. The chain uses TRBV5-4 and TRBJ1-2; 10 nucleotides agree with TRBD1. This CDR3 region has 14 residues. Looked up from germline, CDR1 is SGHNT and CDR2 is YYREEE (reference sequence). The CDR3 reads CASSPSGGTGDFNF. In DNA form, the CDR3 reads TGTGCCAGCAGCCCCTCTGGGGGGACAGGGGACTTTAATTTC.

This chain connects TRBV2 to TRBJ2-4, with 8 positions matching TRBD1. The CDR3 has 13 residues. The germline V gene has CDR1 SNHLY and CDR2 FYNNEI. V was clipped by 8 bases and J by 5 bases; unmatched bases: 5. CDR3 residues: CASEQGVQNIQYF. The CDR3 coding sequence is TGTGCCAGCGAACAGGGGGTCCAAAACATTCAGTACTTC.